This T cell receptor (beta chain) emerged from a study of T-cell reconstitution after alpha-beta-depleted transplantation in children. TCRbeta library construction was performed incorporating unique molecular identifiers. TCRdb reprocessed the PCR reads via MiXCR and lists one record per CDR3 protein. In the table there are some 600,000 distinct CDR3 sequences, around 16% of which are singletons. The CDR3 covers 18 residues. V lost 1 base and J 2 bases, leaving 18 bases between the germline ends. From germline, CDR1 is MGHDK and CDR2 SYGVNS. The sample in question was PBMCs from the stem cell graft donor, obtained from the stem cell graft. The chain uses TRBV25-1 and TRBJ2-1, with no clear D. This TCR was sampled from a human donor who donated a stem cell graft to a child with acute myeloid leukemia. Here the CDR3 DNA reads TGTGCCAGCAGTGAATCCCCTGTTTTTTCTGGCGCCTACAATGAGCAGTTCTTC. Translating gives CASSESPVFSGAYNEQFF.